This TCR beta chain was recovered during a study of shared clonotypes between healthy human individuals. Broader study findings: The generation probabilities recorded for non-shared clonotypes fell below those of clonotypes shared by all four donors.

Assay used: immunoSEQ multiplex PCR; TCRdb lists only in-frame clones, some missing. The sample has 1 million to 1.3 million clones, about 84% seen once; the top ten hold 0.5% to 0.65%. In the case of this clone: Its specificity is unknown.

V lost 4 bases, J lost 0 bases, and 11 bases lay in between. This CDR3 comprises 15 residues. Germline loops: CDR1 SNHLY, CDR2 FYNNEI. The rearrangement uses TRBV2 and TRBJ2-3, with D unresolved. Sequenced input: memory CD4+ T cells from PBMCs. Subset given: CD45RA-negative fraction. The TCR comes from a man between 18 and 29 years old in good health. Some clones in this sample may be carry-over from other donors' samples. CDR3 sequence (DNA): TGTGCCAGCAGTGTTGAAGGAATTAGCACAGATACGCAGTATTTT. Its protein is CASSVEGISTDTQYF.